Each of the 10 T cell receptor beta chains below was sequenced from the same sample in a study of blood T cell repertoires in COVID-19. Sequenced by immunoSEQ multiplex PCR; TCRdb stores in-frame clones only, minus some. Of about 210,000 clones listed, under 90% are singletons. The sequencing input was peripheral blood. These TCRs come from a middle-aged woman with active or convalescent COVID-19.

Only one count was recorded for this clone. The junction does not match germline at one end; this may be a read error. The chain carries TRBV7-7 and TRBJ2-5; TRBD1 matches at 7 bases. Germline assignment: CDR1 SSHAT and CDR2 FNYEAQ (reference sequence). This CDR3 is 17 amino acids long. CDR3 DNA: TGTGCTAGCAGCTTAGAGGGGGCAGGGTATTCCCAAGAGACCCAGTACTTC. Protein: CASSLEGAGYSQETQYF. Filled out from reference TRBV7-7 and TRBJ2-5, the complete variable domain reads GAGVSQSPRYKVTKRGQDVTLRCDPISSHATLYWYQQALGQGPEFLTYFNYEAQPDKSGLPSDRFSAERPEGSISTLTIQRTEQRDSAMYRCASSLEGAGYSQETQYFGPGTRLLVL.

The chain employs TRBV7-2 and TRBJ2-2; no definite D call. Germline CDR1 and CDR2: SGHTA and FQGNSA. The CDR3 spans 13 residues. V lost 1 base to trimming and J lost 5 bases, with 5 bases between them. The DNA of the CDR3 is TGTGCCAGCAGCTTAGTGCGAACCGGGGAGCTGTTTTTT. Translated, it gives CASSLVRTGELFF.

CDR3 in DNA: TGTGCCAGCAGTGAATTCGGCCAGGGTGACCCTGTTAACTATGGCTACACCTTC. Its protein product is CASSEFGQGDPVNYGYTF. The chain couples TRBV25-1 to TRBJ1-2; weak D call: TRBD1 (5 bases). The V gene lost 1 base and the J gene lost 1 base, with 19 bases spanning the gap. Germline values: CDR1 MGHDK, CDR2 SYGVNS. The CDR3 loop spans 18 amino acids.

This chain links TRBV18 with TRBJ2-5, with D perhaps TRBD2 (5 bases). V shed 3 bases and J shed 5 bases, with 10 bases lying between them. The germline V gene encodes CDR1 KGHSH and CDR2 LQKENI. The CDR3 contains 13 residues. CDR3 DNA: TGTGCCAGCTCACCCGCTAGCAGGGAGACCCAGTACTTC. It is translated as CASSPASRETQYF.

This rearrangement joins TRBV5-8 to TRBJ2-1; 16 nucleotides match TRBD2. The V and J ends lost 4 bases and 9 bases, in that order; junction bases with no gene match: 7. The CDR3 loop spans 16 amino acids. Germline V CDR1 and CDR2: SGHTS, YDEGEE. CDR3 residues: CASSPGLAGGWGEQFF. CDR3 coding DNA: TGTGCCAGCAGCCCGGGACTAGCGGGGGGGTGGGGTGAGCAGTTCTTC.

A single count supports this clone. This chain uses TRBV19 with TRBJ1-6, with D perhaps matching TRBD1 (5 bases). Trimming left V 5 bases short and J 9 bases short, with 11 bases between. The CDR3 runs 13 residues. Germline values: CDR1 LNHDA, CDR2 SQIVND (reference sequence). The CDR3 here is CASSPKDTSPLHF. The CDR3, as DNA: TGTGCCAGTAGTCCCAAGGACACTTCACCCCTCCACTTT.

Only one count was recorded for this clone. The gene calls are TRBV19 and TRBJ2-2; tentative D call: TRBD2 (6 bases). The CDR3 extends over 17 amino acids. The germline CDR1 and CDR2 sequences are LNHDA and SQIVND (reference sequence). Deletions cut 5 bases from V and 0 bases from J, with 16 bases between. For the CDR3, the DNA is TGTGCCAGTAGTTTAAACCCATCGGGGGCGAACACCGGGGAGCTGTTTTTT. This sequence encodes CASSLNPSGANTGELFF.

The rearrangement joins TRBV5-6 to TRBJ2-1; 7 positions agree with TRBD2. CDR3 size: 15 residues. CDR1 and CDR2 (germline): SGHDT, YYEEEE. V was clipped by 6 bases and J by 4 bases; unmatched bases: 10. The CDR3 reads CASTKRGDGYNEQFF. CDR3 nucleotide sequence: TGTGCCAGCACCAAACGGGGGGACGGATACAATGAGCAGTTCTTC.

This clone came up once. V gene TRBV6-1 combines with J gene TRBJ1-5; D ambiguous. Germline V CDR1 and CDR2: MNHNS, SASEGT. The V end was cut by 2 bases, the J end by 3 bases, with 5 bases between. The CDR3 is 13 residues long. CDR3 in DNA: TGTGCCAGCAGTGAACAGTCCAATCAGCCCCAGCATTTT. This gives the protein CASSEQSNQPQHF.

The rearrangement links TRBV10-3 to TRBJ2-1; D is ambiguous. The CDR3 has 14 amino acids. Germline CDR1 and CDR2: ENHRY and SYGVKD. Trimming took 2 bases from V and 6 from J, leaving 11 bases between them. CDR3 DNA: TGTGCCATCAGTGAGCCCGTGGCTGTCAATGAGCAGTTCTTC. Translated, it gives CAISEPVAVNEQFF.